The rows below give T cell receptor beta chains drawn from one sample of a study of CD8+CD57+ T cells in acquired aplastic anemia. From the reads, TCRdb called clonotypes with MiXCR, one entry per CDR3 protein. The sample contains about 180,000 distinct CDR3 sequences, 40% to 55% of which appear only once. The sequencing sample was made of sorted CD4+, CD8+, or CD8+CD57+ T cells (not recorded which) from PBMCs. Receptors were obtained from a human donor with aplastic anemia. The CDR3 runs from the conserved cysteine through the conserved F or W. D genes are given only for firm matches. Clone sizes are given selectively: once, few, many, or a class where the clone is expanded.

CASSVAGTGLETQYF	TGTGCCAGCAGCGTGGCCGGGACAGGGCTAGAGACCCAGTACTTC	TRBV9	TRBJ2-5	TRBD1	15	NA
CASSLGGTGKIDTQYF	TGTGCCAGCAGCTTAGGTGGGACAGGGAAAATAGATACGCAGTATTTT	TRBV7-9	TRBJ2-3	TRBD1	16	many
CSVEGTSYGYTF	TGCAGCGTTGAGGGGACCTCCTATGGCTACACCTTC	TRBV29-1	TRBJ1-2	NA	12	NA
CASSLDSISVQETQYF	TGCGCCAGCAGCTTGGATTCGATCAGCGTTCAAGAGACCCAGTACTTC	TRBV5-1	TRBJ2-5	NA	16	many
CASSIGVGQGAGELFF	TGTGCCAGTAGTATTGGTGTAGGACAGGGGGCCGGGGAGCTGTTTTTT	TRBV19	TRBJ2-2	TRBD1	16	many
CSVRPGTGGDGYTF	TGCAGCGTTCGGCCTGGGACAGGAGGTGATGGCTACACCTTC	TRBV29-1	TRBJ1-2	TRBD1	14	NA
CASSYPPIRVYETQYF	TGTGCCAGCAGTTACCCCCCGATCAGGGTGTACGAGACCCAGTACTTC	TRBV6-2/TRBV6-3	TRBJ2-5	NA	16	NA
CATSSLVQGAYEQYF	TGTGCCACCAGCAGCTTGGTCCAGGGGGCCTACGAGCAGTACTTC	TRBV15	TRBJ2-7	TRBD1	15	once
CASSRARQTGLAGNQPQHF	TGTGCCAGCAGTCGGGCCCGCCAGACGGGATTAGCAGGAAATCAGCCCCAGCATTTT	TRBV12-3/TRBV12-4	TRBJ1-5	NA	19	few
CASMGLAGSDTQYF	TGTGCCAGTATGGGACTAGCGGGTTCAGATACGCAGTATTTT	TRBV19	TRBJ2-3	TRBD2	14	few
CGAPGTGSRNYGYTF	TGCGGTGCCCCCGGGACAGGGAGTCGGAACTATGGCTACACCTTC	TRBV20-1	TRBJ1-2	TRBD1	15	NA
CASSFNPTNEQFF	TGTGCCAGCAGTTTTAACCCAACCAATGAGCAGTTCTTC	TRBV28	TRBJ2-1	NA	13	few
CASSLGSQGNYEQYF	TGCGCCAGCAGCTTGGGCAGTCAGGGAAACTACGAGCAGTACTTC	TRBV5-1	TRBJ2-7	NA	15	many
CATVGTDTQYF	TGTGCCACAGTCGGGACGGATACGCAGTATTTT	TRBV10-3	TRBJ2-3	NA	11	NA
CASSPSGTGTYEQYF	TGTGCCAGCAGCCCTTCCGGGACAGGGACCTACGAGCAGTACTTC	TRBV6-5	TRBJ2-7	TRBD1	15	many
CASSLAVGQGPYEQYF	TGTGCCAGCAGCTTGGCCGTGGGACAGGGCCCCTACGAGCAGTACTTC	TRBV5-8	TRBJ2-7	TRBD1	16	many
CASSQRGGRMNTEAFF	TGCGCCAGCAGCCAAAGGGGCGGGCGGATGAACACTGAAGCTTTCTTT	TRBV4-1	TRBJ1-1	NA	16	many
CASGGLIARFVSYEQYF	TGTGCCAGCGGGGGACTTATCGCCCGATTCGTCTCCTACGAGCAGTACTTC	TRBV2	TRBJ2-7	NA	17	once
CATSDSGTGGHHTF	TGTGCCACCAGTGATTCCGGGACAGGGGGTCATCACACCTTC	TRBV24-1	TRBJ1-2	TRBD1	14	many
CSATDRTSGGNEQYF	TGCAGTGCTACAGATCGGACTAGCGGGGGCAATGAGCAGTATTTT	TRBV20-1	TRBJ2-3	TRBD2	15	NA
CASSLDYEQYF	TGCGCCAGCAGCTTGGATTACGAGCAGTACTTC	TRBV5-1	TRBJ2-7	NA	11	many
CASSLRTGESSGEQYF	TGTGCCAGCAGCTTACGGACAGGGGAAAGTTCTGGCGAGCAGTACTTC	TRBV7-8	TRBJ2-7	TRBD1	16	NA